Following are 20 T cell receptor beta chains from one sample sequenced in a study of beta chain features in type 1 diabetes listed by TCRdb under 2018. The research as a whole found: In all four CD4+ subsets, TCRB CDR3 length was moderately but significantly shorter in type 1 diabetes patients.

The method was the immunoSEQ multiplex PCR assay. All of the isolated RNA was reverse transcribed with the High Capacity cDNA Reverse Transcription Kit, so expressed TCRB transcripts were sequenced. Held by TCRdb, this immuneACCESS table contains in-frame sequences only and omits some clones. Under half of the omission traces to an unresolved V gene where checked; the cause of the rest is unknown. This sample gives more than 150,000 clones in total; 9% to 10% of them show up just once. 0.65% to 0.9% of the sample lies in the top ten. No cognate antigen is known for these TCRs. Sequencing was performed on central memory CD4+ T cells from blood. Receptor source: a woman in her twenties or thirties with type 1 diabetes.

The chain carries TRBV20-1 and TRBJ2-5; D remains unclear. V lost 6 bases and J 3 bases, leaving 5 bases between the germline ends. Germline V gene data show CDR1 as DFQATT and CDR2 as SNEGSKA (reference sequence). The CDR3 sequence is 10 residues long. For the CDR3, the DNA is TGCAGTGCCTATGAAGAGACCCAGTACTTC. This gives the protein CSAYEETQYF.

The V call is TRBV10-1, the J call TRBJ2-3; possibly TRBD1 for D (5 bases). CDR1 WNHNN and CDR2 SYGVQD come from the germline V gene (reference sequence). This CDR3 spans 16 amino acids. V was pared by 4 bases and J by 2 bases, with 16 bases between. Written as DNA, the CDR3 is TGCGCCAGCAGTGCCGTGGTGGGGCTGAACACAGATACGCAGTATTTT. Translation: CASSAVVGLNTDTQYF.

This clone was seen just once. This rearrangement joins TRBV5-1 to TRBJ2-7; tentative D call: TRBD2 (6 bases). V lost 4 bases to trimming and J lost 4 bases, with 18 bases between them. Per germline, CDR1 SGHRS and CDR2 YFSETQ. The CDR3 spans 15 residues. The CDR3 DNA sequence: TGCGCCAGCAGCCCGTCGGGGGAAATAGGGTACGAGCAGTACTTC. Amino acid sequence: CASSPSGEIGYEQYF.

A few counts support this clone. The rearrangement links TRBV7-3 to TRBJ2-1; 11 bases agree with TRBD2. V dropped 5 bases and J dropped 5; count of bases not matched to a gene: 17. The CDR3 totals 19 residues. CDR1 is SGHTA and CDR2 is FQGTGA in the germline V gene. CDR3 bases: TGTGCCAGCAGCCCCTATGTCATCGCCGGGACTAGCGGACACAATGAGCAGTTCTTC. Its protein is CASSPYVIAGTSGHNEQFF.

The V and J genes are TRBV21-1 and TRBJ2-4; TRBD1, the table's D call, lacks a check against the DNA. TRBV21-1 is a known pseudogene. This CDR3 contains 15 residues. The CDR3 loop is CASTKPSVAKNIQYF. CDR3 DNA sequence: TGTGCCAGCACCAAACCTTCAGTCGCCAAAAACATTCAGTACTTC.

This chain uses TRBV5-1 with TRBJ2-2; D uncertain. Looked up from germline, CDR1 is SGHRS and CDR2 is YFSETQ. Trimming pared 1 base from V and 0 bases from J, leaving 4 bases between. CDR3 length equals 14 residues. The CDR3 reads CASSLITNTGELFF. CDR3 in DNA: TGCGCCAGCAGCTTGATAACGAACACCGGGGAGCTGTTTTTT.

This clone has a handful of counts. V and J are TRBV4-1 and TRBJ2-1; the D gene is possibly TRBD2 (6 bases). The germline gives CDR1 MGHRA, CDR2 YSYEKL. V lost 3 bases and J lost 3, with 15 bases in between. The CDR3 loop spans 16 amino acids. CDR3 protein: CASSHMTMRGYNEQFF. CDR3 nucleotides: TGCGCCAGCAGCCATATGACTATGCGGGGCTACAATGAGCAGTTCTTC.

The rearrangement joins TRBV25-1 to TRBJ2-7, with 10 bases matching TRBD1. The CDR3 has 14 residues. Losses at the gene ends were 5 bases for V and 4 bases for J; bases not matched to a gene: 5. CDR1 and CDR2 (germline): MGHDK, SYGVNS. CDR3 bases: TGTGCCAGCAGTCCAAGGGACAGGGGTTACGAGCAGTACTTC. Protein sequence: CASSPRDRGYEQYF.

This clone came up a few times. The rearrangement links TRBV4-1 to TRBJ2-5; TRBD2 matches at 9 bases. The end of the DNA is better explained by TRBJ2-7, so the J call may be wrong. The CDR3 is 18 residues long. Germline values: CDR1 MGHRA, CDR2 YSYEKL. CDR3 amino acids: CASSQDPRSSGTKNEQYF. CDR3 nucleotide sequence: TGCGCCAGCAGCCAAGACCCCCGTTCTAGCGGGACGAAGAACGAGCAGTACTTC.

This clone was seen a few times. Written as DNA, the CDR3 is TGTGCCAGCAGGAGCCCTGTCTTAGCGGGAGAAGGATACGAGCAGTACTTC. Residues: CASRSPVLAGEGYEQYF. V usage is TRBV28 and J usage is TRBJ2-7, with 9 bases matching TRBD2. The CDR3 is 17 residues long. CDR1 and CDR2 from the germline V gene are MDHEN and SYDVKM. V shed 6 bases, J shed 4 bases, and the junction held 16 bases outside the gene matches.

The table lists this clone with a few counts. This sequence joins TRBV7-9 and TRBJ1-1; 7 bases match TRBD1. V lost 5 bases and J lost 1; bases outside the gene matches: 7. This CDR3 has 15 amino acids. Germline loops: CDR1 SEHNR, CDR2 FQNEAQ (reference sequence). The CDR3 region has the DNA TGTGCCAGCAGCCTCTGGGACAGAGAGAACACTGAAGCTTTCTTT. Protein: CASSLWDRENTEAFF.

The chain joins TRBV15 to TRBJ1-5; D is uncertain. There are 12 residues in the CDR3. The ends were cut back, 1 base at V and 6 bases at J, with 4 bases in the middle. Germline lookup yields CDR1 LNHNV and CDR2 YYDKDF (reference sequence). The CDR3 sequence: CATSRGLQPQHF. DNA of the CDR3: TGTGCCACCAGCAGAGGGCTTCAGCCCCAGCATTTT.

The chain couples TRBV1 to TRBJ2-1; TRBD2 is the table's D call and was not checked against the DNA. TRBV1 is flagged as a pseudogene. The CDR3 sequence is 17 residues long. The CDR3 DNA sequence: TGCACCAGCAGCCACGAAGGGACTAGCGGACGCGCAAATGAGCAGTTCTTC. Its translation: CTSSHEGTSGRANEQFF.

This clone was recorded a few times. CDR3 sequence reads: CASSLFRGHNEQFF. CDR3 nucleotide sequence: TGTGCCAGCAGTTTATTTAGGGGGCACAATGAGCAGTTCTTC. This chain joins TRBV27 and TRBJ2-1; TRBD1 agrees at 7 bases. This CDR3 has 14 amino acids. V dropped 1 base and J dropped 5; count of bases not matched to a gene: 2. CDR1 is MNHEY and CDR2 is SMNVEV in the germline V gene (reference sequence).

This chain links TRBV5-1 with TRBJ2-7; 9 bases match TRBD2. Trimming at V came to 4 bases and at J to 6 bases, leaving 8 bases not matched to a gene. CDR3 length: 14 residues. Germline V gene lookup returns CDR1 SGHRS and CDR2 YFSETQ. The CDR3 nucleotides read TGCGCCAGCAGCCTTAGCGGGAGTGACGGCGAGCAGTACTTC. Protein product: CASSLSGSDGEQYF.

This rearrangement joins TRBV5-4 to TRBJ2-5; 7 bases fit TRBD1. This CDR3 spans 14 amino acids. Germline trimming cut 8 bases from V and 0 bases from J; bases unmatched to any gene: 7. Germline V gene data show CDR1 as SGHNT and CDR2 as YYREEE (reference sequence). CDR3 sequence (DNA): TGTGCCAGTGGAAGGACAGGAGACCAAGAGACCCAGTACTTC. Its translation is CASGRTGDQETQYF.

This clone was counted a few times. The chain joins TRBV6-6 to TRBJ1-2; 7 bases match TRBD1. The length of the CDR3 is 14 residues. The junction had 3 bases not matched to a gene; V was cut back by 2 bases and J by 3 bases. Germline V gives CDR1 MNHNY, CDR2 SVGAGI (reference sequence). CDR3 sequence reads: CASSYRGLDYGYTF. In DNA form, the CDR3 reads TGTGCCAGCAGTTACAGGGGGCTGGACTATGGCTACACCTTC.

This clone came up many times. V is TRBV27 and J is TRBJ1-1; maybe TRBD1 (5 bases). V was trimmed by 4 bases and J by 1 base, leaving 16 bases between them. The CDR3 is made up of 16 amino acids. The germline gives CDR1 MNHEY, CDR2 SMNVEV (reference sequence). CDR3 protein: CASSSTAGLRNTEAFF. CDR3 DNA sequence: TGTGCCAGCAGTTCTACGGCAGGGCTACGGAACACTGAAGCTTTCTTT.

The CDR3 is CASSLQDSRTQYF. CDR3 nucleotide sequence: TGTGCCAGTAGTCTACAGGACAGCAGGACGCAGTACTTC. The chain combines TRBV19 with TRBJ2-7; weak D call: TRBD1 (6 bases). Germline V gives CDR1 LNHDA, CDR2 SQIVND (reference sequence). Trimming left V 5 bases short and J 9 bases short, with 17 bases between. There are 13 residues in the CDR3.

This chain uses TRBV29-1 with TRBJ2-2, with 14 bases that match TRBD2. The CDR3 spans 14 residues. In germline, CDR1 is SQVTM, CDR2 ANQGSEA. The V segment lost 5 bases and the J segment 6 bases; nucleotides outside the gene matches: 2. CDR3 DNA sequence: TGCAGCGTTCCGGGACTAGCGGGAGCCGGGGAGCTGTTTTTT. Its translation: CSVPGLAGAGELFF.